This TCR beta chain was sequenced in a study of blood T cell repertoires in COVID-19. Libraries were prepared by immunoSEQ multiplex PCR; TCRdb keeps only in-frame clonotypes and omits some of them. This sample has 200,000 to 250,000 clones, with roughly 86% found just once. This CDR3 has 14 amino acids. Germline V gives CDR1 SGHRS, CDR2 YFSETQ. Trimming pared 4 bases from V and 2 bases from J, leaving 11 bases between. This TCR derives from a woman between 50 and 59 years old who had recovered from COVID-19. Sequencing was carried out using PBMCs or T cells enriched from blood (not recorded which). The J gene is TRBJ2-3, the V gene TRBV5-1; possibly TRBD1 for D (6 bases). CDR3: CASSVGDNTDTQYF. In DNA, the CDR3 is TGCGCCAGCAGCGTCGGGGACAACACAGATACGCAGTATTTT.